The clone carrying this T cell receptor (beta chain) was counted between two and nine times. One end of the junction varies from germline; a read error may be responsible. Amplified TCR beta CDR3 regions derived from RNA transcripts. Researchers ran a first-round RT-PCR on the TCR CDR3 using the HTBI primer set. TCRdb called the multiplex PCR reads again in MiXCR, with one record for every CDR3 protein. The top ten clones hold around 3.9% of a sample with about 620,000 distinct CDR3 sequences, around 15% of them seen once. The data are from a study of T cells in Graves' hyperthyroidism and ophthalmopathy. The CDR3 covers 14 residues. CDR1 is KGHSH and CDR2 is LQKENI in the germline V gene.

Sequencing was done on a sample of blood. The chain uses TRBV18 and TRBJ1-2; D call uncertain. The sequence was obtained from a woman aged 25 to 39 with Graves' hyperthyroidism. CDR3 sequence reads: CASSPDGRDYGYAF. The CDR3 coding sequence is TGTGCCAGCTCACCAGACGGACGCGACTATGGCTACGCCTTC.